This T cell receptor beta chain emerged from a study of shared clonotypes between healthy human individuals. Naivety among CD8 cells was defined by CD45RO negativity and positive CCR7 selection, thereby excluding terminally differentiated effector memory CD45RA+ cells. Worth noting for this clone: Its specificity is unknown.

Overall study findings and caveats: Naive subsets typically showed greater estimated richness than memory subsets.

In the original processing: ImmunoSEQ output lacked quality scores and full-length reads, limiting matched filtering. Here immunoSEQ multiplex PCR was the method, and the copy in TCRdb shows in-frame clones only, minus some. That table supplies the V and J calls and clone size; D and trimming were determined from the DNA. Of about 2.1 million clones listed, 93% were seen once; the top ten hold over 1.5%. Germline CDR1 and CDR2: ENHRY and SYGVKD. V lost 6 bases and J lost 1; bases outside the gene matches: 3. This CDR3 comprises 16 residues. The V gene is TRBV10-3, the J gene TRBJ2-2; 12 nucleotides match TRBD2. The source of this sequence is a man between 18 and 29 years old in good health. Some clones in this sample may be carry-over from other donors' samples. The sample taken for sequencing was naive CD8+ T cells from PBMCs. CDR3 residues: CAIRRLAGENTGELFF. The CDR3 coding sequence is TGTGCCATCAGGCGACTAGCGGGAGAGAACACCGGGGAGCTGTTTTTT.